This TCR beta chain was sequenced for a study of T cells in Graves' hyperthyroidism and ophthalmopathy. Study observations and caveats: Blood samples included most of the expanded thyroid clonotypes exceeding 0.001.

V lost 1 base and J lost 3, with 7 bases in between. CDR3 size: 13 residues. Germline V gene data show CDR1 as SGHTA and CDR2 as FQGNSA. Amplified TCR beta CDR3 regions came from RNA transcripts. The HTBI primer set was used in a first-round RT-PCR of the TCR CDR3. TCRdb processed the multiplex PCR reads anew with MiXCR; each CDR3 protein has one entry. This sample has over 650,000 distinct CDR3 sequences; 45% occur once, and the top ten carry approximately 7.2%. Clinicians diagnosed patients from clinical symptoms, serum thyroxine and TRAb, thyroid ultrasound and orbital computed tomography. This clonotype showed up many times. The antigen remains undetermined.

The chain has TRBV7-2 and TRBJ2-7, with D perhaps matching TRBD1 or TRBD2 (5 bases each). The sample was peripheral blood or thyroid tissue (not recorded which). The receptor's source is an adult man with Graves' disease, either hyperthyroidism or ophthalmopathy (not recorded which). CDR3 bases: TGTGCCAGCAGCTTAGGGGGGAACTACGAGCAGTACTTC. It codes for CASSLGGNYEQYF.